This record covers a single T cell receptor beta chain. Its antigen is unidentified. This sample stems from a study of identical twins. General study points: Some out-of-frame alpha sequences were shared by twins, and these showed excess low generation probability.

TCRdb independently ran MiXCR on the 5' RACE reads; one entry per CDR3 protein. The repertoire consists of about 730,000 distinct CDR3 sequences, with 21% occurring once and the leading ten covering approximately 4.5%. The CDR3 is 16 amino acids. Losses at the gene ends were 7 bases for V and 5 bases for J; bases not matched to a gene: 9. Germline loops: CDR1 MNHEY, CDR2 SMNVEV (reference sequence). These same data were also listed under a study on T cells expressing NK-cell markers.

The sample was PBMCs. This rearrangement joins TRBV27 to TRBJ2-1; TRBD2 aligns across 12 bases. The sequence was obtained from a young woman in good health. The CDR3 protein is CASKIGRTSGNNEQFF. The CDR3 DNA reads as TGTGCCAGCAAAATAGGGAGGACTAGCGGGAACAATGAGCAGTTCTTC.